The clone carrying this T cell receptor beta chain was picked up a small number of times. Documented time point: peripheral blood 6 weeks after treatment start. Samples spanned pretreatment and treatment, with 1 to 8 time points per patient. CDR1 is SGHNT, CDR2 YENEEA, per germline. V was pared by 5 bases and J by 1 base, with 14 bases between. The CDR3 runs 15 residues. The sample is drawn from a study of PD-L1 blockade in urothelial cancer. Study background: The year 2014 saw patients start atezolizumab, 1,200 mg intravenously every 3 weeks. At 3 weeks (second dose) and 6 weeks after starting treatment, blood was analyzed.

Synthetic TCR analog templates were spiked into each PCR. Method: immunoSEQ multiplex PCR; TCRdb's copy keeps in-frame clones and lacks some. The sample has roughly 100,000 clones; less than 90% are singletons. The sequence was collected from a man between 65 and 85 years old with urothelial cancer. This specimen consisted of PBMCs, obtained around atezolizumab (anti-PD-L1) treatment. J is TRBJ1-1 and V is TRBV11-3; weak D call: TRBD1 (5 bases). The CDR3 loop reads CASSHRDGGNTEAFF. CDR3 nucleotides: TGTGCCAGCAGCCATCGAGACGGGGGGAACACTGAAGCTTTCTTT. Full variable domain (missing parts from reference TRBV11-3 and TRBJ1-1): EAGVVQSPRYKIIEKKQPVAFWCNPISGHNTLYWYLQNLGQGPELLIRYENEEAVDDSQLPKDRFSAERLKGVDSTLKIQPAELGDSAVYLCASSHRDGGNTEAFFGQGTRLTVV.